The present TCR beta chain was sequenced within a study of shared clonotypes between healthy human individuals. Each donor was a Caucasian adult residing in Nashville, Tennessee. Per germline, CDR1 KGHSH and CDR2 LQKENI. The CDR3 sequence is 14 residues long. Trimming at V came to 3 bases and at J to 5 bases, leaving 6 bases not matched to a gene. Over several immunoSEQ plates, each subset's genomic DNA was distributed in even portions. Original analysis: Quality scores were absent from the junction-only immunoSEQ sequences, so filtering differed. Sequenced by immunoSEQ multiplex PCR; TCRdb stores in-frame clones only, minus some. V, J and clone size reflect that table, while D and trimming were determined from the DNA. The sample carries some 490,000 clones, about 72% recorded once.

The sequencing input was PBMCs. The rearrangement joins TRBV18 to TRBJ2-7; TRBD1 aligns across 8 bases. This clonotype originated in a woman in her thirties or forties in good health. Some clones in this sample may be carry-over from other donors' samples. CDR3 sequence: CASSPDRAKDEQYF. In DNA, the CDR3 is TGTGCCAGCTCACCGGACAGGGCTAAAGACGAGCAGTACTTC.